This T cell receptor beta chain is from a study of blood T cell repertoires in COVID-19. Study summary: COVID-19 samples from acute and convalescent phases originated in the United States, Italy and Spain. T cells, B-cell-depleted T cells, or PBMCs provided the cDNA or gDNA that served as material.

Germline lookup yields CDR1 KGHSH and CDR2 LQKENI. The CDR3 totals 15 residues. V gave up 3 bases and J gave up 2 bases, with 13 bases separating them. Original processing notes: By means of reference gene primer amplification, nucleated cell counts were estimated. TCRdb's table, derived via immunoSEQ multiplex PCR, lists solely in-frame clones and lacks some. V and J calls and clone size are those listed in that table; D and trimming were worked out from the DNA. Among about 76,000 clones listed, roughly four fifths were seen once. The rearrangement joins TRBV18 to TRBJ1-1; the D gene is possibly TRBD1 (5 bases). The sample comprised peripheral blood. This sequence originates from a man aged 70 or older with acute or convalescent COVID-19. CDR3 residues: CASSPPLGGNTEAFF. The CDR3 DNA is TGTGCCAGCTCACCCCCCCTCGGGGGAAACACTGAAGCTTTCTTT.